This T cell receptor (beta chain) emerged from a study of shared T cell receptors in the human thymus. Using immunoSEQ multiplex PCR, the repertoire was profiled, and TCRdb retains in-frame clones only, with some absent. Of 700,000 or so clones listed, approximately 83% are singletons. Trimming took 5 bases from V and 8 from J; bases not matched to a gene: 14. Germline CDR1 MDHEN, CDR2 SYDVKM. This CDR3 has 17 residues. This same sample was also taken into another study, of human thymus T cells.

The genes are TRBV28 and TRBJ1-4; 10 bases agree with TRBD1. Sequencing was carried out using thymocytes. This clonotype was obtained from a girl under two years old with a congenital heart defect. CDR3 sequence reads: CASSPTGGKSGKEKLFF. CDR3 in DNA: TGTGCCAGCAGTCCGACAGGGGGCAAATCGGGGAAGGAAAAACTGTTTTTT.